This T cell receptor beta chain stems from a study of response to subunit inactivated influenza vaccine. Study-wide results and caveats: That few new T cells are recruited by each seasonal influenza vaccination was the authors' suggestion.

Germline CDR1 is SGHRS and CDR2 is YFSETQ. After removal of 0 bases from V and 2 bases from J, the junction contained 4 bases not matched to a gene. CDR3 length: 15 residues. In its sample, this clonotype was seen a few times. Its cognate antigen is unknown. TCRdb re-called the RT-PCR reads with MiXCR, one entry per CDR3 protein. Of roughly 780,000 distinct CDR3 sequences listed, roughly 20% are singletons. The chain is built from TRBV5-1 and TRBJ2-5, with 7 nucleotides matching TRBD2. The source of this sequence is a middle-aged man who received an inactivated influenza vaccine. Here the sequenced sample was PBMCs from blood, taken roughly 5 days after vaccination. The chain's CDR3 is CASSLDGRRQETQYF. The CDR3 coding sequence is TGCGCCAGCAGCTTGGACGGGAGGCGACAAGAGACCCAGTACTTC.